These 5 T cell receptor beta chains came from one sample sequenced in a study of OX40 agonist ivuxolimab in advanced cancers. Profiling relied on immunoSEQ multiplex PCR, and the TCRdb table lists in-frame clones only, not all of them. The table records approximately 35,000 clones, 65% to 80% of them present only once. The input for sequencing was CD4+ or CD8+ T cells sorted from blood, taken in a trial of the OX40 agonist ivuxolimab. Receptors originate from an adult with an advanced solid tumor such as melanoma, head and neck, liver or kidney cancer.

The chain carries TRBV2 and TRBJ2-3; a possible D gene is TRBD2 (5 bases). Trimming shortened V by 1 base and J by 1 base, and 9 bases separated the two germline ends. Germline V gives CDR1 SNHLY, CDR2 FYNNEI. CDR3 length: 15 residues. Here the CDR3 DNA reads TGTGCCAGCAGTGAAGAGGTTAGCGGCACAGATACGCAGTATTTT. Its protein product is CASSEEVSGTDTQYF.

A single count supports this clone. This chain connects TRBV6-5 to TRBJ1-1, with D tentatively TRBD1 (6 bases). Per germline, CDR1 MNHEY and CDR2 SVGAGI. V was trimmed by 6 bases and J by 3 bases, leaving 14 bases between them. The CDR3 totals 14 residues. This chain's CDR3 is CASSNTGSYTEAFF. The CDR3 nucleotides read TGTGCCAGCAGCAATACAGGGAGTTACACTGAAGCTTTCTTT.

V usage is TRBV6-1 and J usage is TRBJ2-7, with TRBD1 identical over 7 bases. With 2 bases clipped from V and 2 bases from J, the junction kept 6 bases outside the gene matches. This CDR3 region has 15 residues. Germline V CDR1 and CDR2: MNHNS, SASEGT. The CDR3 loop reads CASSEQGVPPYEQYF. As DNA, the CDR3 is TGTGCCAGCAGTGAACAGGGGGTCCCGCCCTACGAGCAGTACTTC.

The chain is built from TRBV18 and TRBJ2-5, with 10 nucleotides matching TRBD1. The CDR3 contains 14 residues. Germline V gene data show CDR1 as KGHSH and CDR2 as LQKENI. The V segment lost 3 bases and the J segment 5 bases; nucleotides outside the gene matches: 3. The CDR3 DNA reads TGTGCCAGCTCACCGGACAGGGGGATTGAGACCCAGTACTTC. Its protein is CASSPDRGIETQYF.

A single count supports this clone. The rearrangement joins TRBV6-1 to TRBJ2-5; TRBD1 aligns across 7 bases. Trimming at V came to 2 bases and at J to 5 bases, leaving 8 bases not matched to a gene. The length of the CDR3 is 15 residues. CDR1 MNHNS and CDR2 SASEGT come from the germline V gene. For the CDR3, the DNA is TGTGCCAGCAGTGAATCCCGGACAGGTCTGGAGACCCAGTACTTC. Its translation is CASSESRTGLETQYF.